The 24 T cell receptor beta chains presented below share a single source sample, sequenced in a study of blood T cell repertoires in COVID-19. Here immunoSEQ multiplex PCR was the method, and the copy in TCRdb shows in-frame clones only, minus some. In the table there are over 200,000 clones, almost 90% of which are singletons. Sequenced material: peripheral blood. Every receptor here comes from a man younger than 30 with active or convalescent COVID-19.

The V and J genes are TRBV2 and TRBJ1-5; possible D gene TRBD1, 6 bases. There are 20 residues in the CDR3. Germline V gene lookup returns CDR1 SNHLY and CDR2 FYNNEI. Trimming stripped 0 bases from V and 0 bases from J, with 21 bases between. The CDR3 is CASSEAGHGTSFYSNQPQHF. Written as DNA, the CDR3 is TGTGCCAGCAGTGAAGCGGGACACGGAACATCCTTTTATAGCAATCAGCCCCAGCATTTT.

This clone was recorded only once. The CDR3 here is CATAGLAGGSNEQFF. The CDR3 DNA reads TGTGCCACCGCCGGCCTAGCGGGAGGATCCAATGAGCAGTTCTTC. The rearrangement links TRBV24-1 to TRBJ2-1; TRBD2 aligns across 11 bases. CDR1 is KGHDR, CDR2 SFDVKD, per germline. V shed 9 bases, J shed 6 bases, and the junction held 9 bases outside the gene matches. This CDR3 comprises 15 residues.

The chain employs TRBV5-1 and TRBJ2-1; perhaps TRBD2 as D (6 bases). Trimming took off 4 bases at V and 7 bases at J, with 15 bases between the two ends. The CDR3 runs to 14 residues. The V gene's germline CDR1 is SGHRS and CDR2 YFSETQ. CDR3: CASSTGTGINEQFF. The DNA of the CDR3 is TGCGCCAGCAGCACCGGGACTGGTATAAATGAGCAGTTCTTC.

This clone has just a few counts. The V and J genes are TRBV5-8 and TRBJ1-5; D unresolved. CDR1 is SGHTS and CDR2 is YDEGEE in the germline V gene. V shed 3 bases and J shed 3 bases, with 13 bases lying between them. The CDR3 consists of 15 residues. The CDR3 here is CASSSSEDLNQPQHF. The CDR3 bases are TGTGCCAGCAGCTCGTCGGAGGACCTCAATCAGCCCCAGCATTTT.

The V gene is TRBV4-1, the J gene TRBJ2-1, with a weak D call TRBD1 (5 bases). The CDR3 is made up of 13 amino acids. Germline-derived CDR1 and CDR2 are MGHRA and YSYEKL. V gave up 1 base and J gave up 7 bases, with 8 bases separating them. The CDR3 coding sequence is TGCGCCAGCAGCCAAGTAGGGGATAATGAGCAGTTCTTC. The encoded protein is CASSQVGDNEQFF.

This clone appeared a few times. One end of the junction is discordant with germline, which a read error may explain. This chain uses TRBV12-3 or TRBV12-4 with TRBJ1-2; tentatively, D is TRBD1 (5 bases). CDR3 length equals 12 residues. The DNA for the CDR3 is TGTGCCAGCAGTTTTCTCATCGGGGGACCCATCTTC. It specifies CASSFLIGGPIF.

This sequence joins TRBV5-8 and TRBJ2-5; D might be TRBD1 (6 bases). CDR1 SGHTS and CDR2 YDEGEE come from the germline V gene. This CDR3 is 17 amino acids long. With 4 bases removed from V and 2 bases from J, the gap between germline ends came to 21 bases. CDR3 DNA sequence: TGTGCCAGCAGCCCGGGCCTACAGGGAAGGGCGCAAGAGACCCAGTACTTC. It codes for CASSPGLQGRAQETQYF. Filled out from reference TRBV5-8 and TRBJ2-5, the complete variable domain reads EAGVTQSPTHLIKTRGQQATLRCSPISGHTSVYWYQQALGLGLQFLLWYDEGEERNRGNFPPRFSGRQFPNYSSELNVNALELEDSALYLCASSPGLQGRAQETQYFGPGTRLLVL.

This rearrangement joins TRBV18 to TRBJ2-5; 8 bases line up with TRBD2. There are 14 residues in the CDR3. V was clipped by 4 bases and J by 4 bases; unmatched bases: 5. Germline loops: CDR1 KGHSH, CDR2 LQKENI. The CDR3 region has the DNA TGTGCCAGCTCACGCAGCGGGAGTTTAGAGACCCAGTACTTC. Protein sequence: CASSRSGSLETQYF.

The gene calls are TRBV4-1 and TRBJ1-4; 7 bases line up with TRBD1. Germline CDR1 and CDR2: MGHRA and YSYEKL. V trimming: 2 bases; J trimming: 4 bases; junction bases outside the gene matches: 4. The CDR3 is 15 residues long. The CDR3 reads CASSQRGDSNEKLFF. The CDR3 nucleotides are TGCGCCAGCAGCCAAAGGGGGGACAGTAATGAAAAACTGTTTTTT.

The J gene is TRBJ2-7, the V gene TRBV15; 7 positions match TRBD2. Per germline, CDR1 LNHNV and CDR2 YYDKDF (reference sequence). The V and J ends lost 1 base and 4 bases, in that order; junction bases with no gene match: 10. This CDR3 contains 16 residues. Here the CDR3 reads CATSRGYLAESYEQYF. CDR3 in DNA: TGTGCCACCAGCAGAGGCTACCTAGCGGAATCATACGAGCAGTACTTC.

The chain is built from TRBV5-7 and TRBJ2-5, with 9 bases aligning to TRBD1. TRBV5-7 counts as an open reading frame of uncertain function. Germline trimming cut 4 bases from V and 0 bases from J; bases unmatched to any gene: 7. The CDR3 has 16 amino acids. CDR3 DNA: TGTGCCAGCAGCGCCTCCGGGACAGGGTACCAAGAGACCCAGTACTTC. It specifies CASSASGTGYQETQYF.

The V call is TRBV12-3 or TRBV12-4, the J call TRBJ2-5; D remains ambiguous. This CDR3 has 12 amino acids. Trimming shortened V by 6 bases and J by 6 bases, and 11 bases separated the two germline ends. The CDR3 sequence is CASSPPLKTQYF. CDR3 coding DNA: TGTGCCAGCAGCCCCCCTCTTAAGACCCAGTACTTC.

This chain joins TRBV28 and TRBJ1-5; 9 nucleotides match TRBD1. The CDR3 extends over 15 amino acids. Germline CDR1 reads MDHEN; CDR2 reads SYDVKM. Trimming took 5 bases from V and 5 from J; bases not matched to a gene: 7. CDR3 coding DNA: TGTGCCAGCAGTACCGGGACAGGGAGGCATCAGCCCCAGCATTTT. It yields the protein CASSTGTGRHQPQHF.

The DNA of the CDR3 is TGTGCCAGTAGTCAGACTAGCACAGATACGCAGTATTTT. Its translation is CASSQTSTDTQYF. V gene TRBV19 combines with J gene TRBJ2-3; D remains unclear. The CDR3 is 13 residues long. In germline, CDR1 is LNHDA, CDR2 SQIVND (reference sequence). V shed 5 bases and J shed 0 bases, with 6 bases lying between them.

The CDR3 here is CASSLVGWGPTGNTIYF. CDR3 nucleotide sequence: TGTGCCAGCAGCTTAGTTGGTTGGGGGCCCACTGGAAACACCATATATTTT. The chain combines TRBV7-9 with TRBJ1-3; TRBD1 is a possible D gene (6 bases). This CDR3 comprises 17 residues. V gave up 1 base and J gave up 2 bases, with 15 bases separating them. Germline V gene lookup returns CDR1 SEHNR and CDR2 FQNEAQ (reference sequence).

The CDR3 region has the DNA TGTGCCAGCAGCTTAGAGCGGGCGGGAGAGTTGGGCACAGATACGCAGTATTTT. This sequence encodes CASSLERAGELGTDTQYF. The V gene is TRBV7-9, the J gene TRBJ2-3; the match to TRBD2 covers 7 bases. This CDR3 comprises 18 residues. V lost 1 base and J lost 1; bases outside the gene matches: 11. Germline V lookup: CDR1 SEHNR, CDR2 FQNEAQ (reference sequence).

J is TRBJ1-2 and V is TRBV7-8; D ambiguous. The germline gives CDR1 SGHVS, CDR2 FQNEAQ. The CDR3 loop spans 14 amino acids. Trimming removed 5 bases from V and 6 bases from J, with 16 bases in between. The CDR3 sequence: CASSNASWQDGYTF. The CDR3 nucleotides read TGTGCCAGCAGCAATGCGTCGTGGCAGGATGGCTACACCTTC.

The chain joins TRBV28 to TRBJ2-7; D is uncertain. The length of the CDR3 is 19 residues. The V gene lost 0 bases and the J gene lost 4 bases, with 25 bases spanning the gap. The germline gives CDR1 MDHEN, CDR2 SYDVKM. The CDR3 protein is CASSLWADRSDVPGYEQYF. The DNA of the CDR3 is TGTGCCAGCAGTTTATGGGCTGATAGGTCCGACGTGCCCGGGTACGAGCAGTACTTC.

This rearrangement joins TRBV28 to TRBJ2-4; D is possibly TRBD2 (6 bases). The CDR3 covers 15 residues. Trimming took off 4 bases at V and 8 bases at J, with 18 bases between the two ends. CDR1 is MDHEN and CDR2 is SYDVKM in the germline V gene. The CDR3 here is CASSWGLGGADIQYF. The DNA for the CDR3 is TGTGCCAGCAGTTGGGGTCTGGGGGGAGCGGACATTCAGTACTTC.

This clone was recorded many times. The chain combines TRBV19 with TRBJ2-2; D gene uncertain. The CDR3 runs to 13 residues. Germline V gives CDR1 LNHDA, CDR2 SQIVND (reference sequence). The V gene lost 7 bases and the J gene lost 3 bases, with 9 bases spanning the gap. CDR3 nucleotide sequence: TGTGCCAGTAACAGAGACGACACCGGGGAGCTGTTTTTT. It encodes CASNRDDTGELFF.

The chain uses TRBV9 and TRBJ2-2; D unresolved. Deletions cut 0 bases from V and 6 bases from J, with 6 bases between. Germline assignment: CDR1 SGDLS and CDR2 YYNGEE. The CDR3 is made up of 13 amino acids. In DNA form, the CDR3 reads TGTGCCAGCAGCGTAGCGGTGGCCGGGGAGCTGTTTTTT. This gives the protein CASSVAVAGELFF.

This clone was seen just once. This sequence joins TRBV5-6 and TRBJ2-5; a possible D gene is TRBD1 (5 bases). Deletions cut 4 bases from V and 5 bases from J, with 15 bases between. The CDR3 sequence is 14 residues long. Per the germline V gene, CDR1 is SGHDT and CDR2 is YYEEEE. CDR3 DNA: TGTGCCAGCAGCCCACCTCCAGGGCGCGAGACCCAGTACTTC. Its protein is CASSPPPGRETQYF.

The chain couples TRBV4-3 to TRBJ2-3, with 11 bases matching TRBD2. V lost 0 bases, J lost 3 bases, and 14 bases stayed unmatched. The germline CDR1 and CDR2 sequences are LGHNA and YSLEER. The CDR3 extends over 20 amino acids. Here the CDR3 DNA reads TGCGCCAGCAGCCAAGATCTATCACTAGCGGGAGTTTTGGGGACAGATACGCAGTATTTT. This encodes CASSQDLSLAGVLGTDTQYF.

In DNA form, the CDR3 reads TGTGCCAGCAGCGTAGGGTTTGCAGGGGCTGGAAACACCATATATTTT. The encoded protein is CASSVGFAGAGNTIYF. The V call is TRBV9, the J call TRBJ1-3, with D perhaps matching TRBD1 (6 bases). CDR3 length: 16 residues. The germline CDR1 and CDR2 sequences are SGDLS and YYNGEE. Trimming shortened V by 0 bases and J by 2 bases, and 12 bases separated the two germline ends.